These T cell receptor beta chains were read from a single sample in a study of T cell responses to AZD1222 COVID-19 vaccine. TCRdb keeps only in-frame clones here, not all; method: immunoSEQ multiplex PCR. The sample shows fewer than 200,000 clones, roughly nine tenths of them seen only once. Sequenced here: peripheral blood, sampled on day 0 of AZD1222 vaccination. These receptors all come from an adult in good health. Each CDR3 is given with its conserved first and last residue. The D gene is left open where the match is weak. Clone size is stated in some rows and not others, as once, few, many or a class when expanded.

D gene	J gene	V gene	clone size	CDR3 DNA	CDR3 protein
.	TRBJ1-1	TRBV5-6	.	TGTGCCAGCAGCATCCGGACAGACGAAGCTTTCTTT	CASSIRTDEAFF
TRBD2	TRBJ2-7	TRBV3-1/TRBV3-2	.	TGTGCCAGCAGCTCTGGACTAGCGGGCTACGAGCAGTACTTC	CASSSGLAGYEQYF
.	TRBJ2-1	TRBV2	.	TGTGCCAGCAACTCAGGGGGAGGATGGGACAATGAGCAGTTCTTC	CASNSGGGWDNEQFF
.	TRBJ2-6	TRBV2	.	TGTGCCTCCCGACGGTACTCTGGGGCCAACGTCCTGACTTTC	CASRRYSGANVLTF
.	TRBJ2-7	TRBV5-4	.	TGTGCCAGCAGATGGCCAGACAGGGAGGACGAGCAGTACTTC	CASRWPDREDEQYF
TRBD1	TRBJ2-2	TRBV11-3	.	TGTGCCAGCAGTTTGGTCCGGTTCGGACAGGGTATTACCGGGGAGCTGTTTTTT	CASSLVRFGQGITGELFF
.	TRBJ1-4	TRBV21-1	.	TGTGCCAGCAGCCGGAGAGGGGTTAATGAAAAACTGTTTTTT	CASSRRGVNEKLFF
.	TRBJ1-6	TRBV29-1	.	TGCAGCGTCCCCGACAGGAGGACGCGTAATTCACCCCTCCACTTT	CSVPDRRTRNSPLHF
.	TRBJ1-2	TRBV4-3	.	TGCGCCAGCAGCCAAGATATCCAACCTCAGGGCTACACCTTC	CASSQDIQPQGYTF
.	TRBJ1-4	TRBV7-2	.	TGTGCCAGCAGCTTAGCGAGGGGAGAAGGTGAAAAACTGTTTTTT	CASSLARGEGEKLFF
.	TRBJ1-4	TRBV15	.	TGTGCCACCAGCAGAGCTAACAGGATAGCTAATGAAAAACTGTTTTTT	CATSRANRIANEKLFF
TRBD1	TRBJ2-1	TRBV24-1	.	TGTGCCACCAGGGGGGACAGTAACAATGAGCAGTTCTTC	CATRGDSNNEQFF
TRBD2	TRBJ2-7	TRBV9	once	TGTGCCAGCAGCCCAGCGGGGACCGGGGTAGGCGAGCAGTACTTC	CASSPAGTGVGEQYF
.	TRBJ2-5	TRBV7-2	.	TGTGCCAGCAGCTTAGTTCCAGAGGGACAGACCCAGTACTTC	CASSLVPEGQTQYF
.	TRBJ2-3	TRBV11-2	.	TGTGCCAGCAGCTTCCTAAGAACTAGCACAGATACGCAGTATTTT	CASSFLRTSTDTQYF
TRBD2	TRBJ2-1	TRBV5-1	.	TGCGCCAGCAGCTATGGGACTAGCGGGGGGTGGTACAATGAGCAGTTCTTC	CASSYGTSGGWYNEQFF
.	TRBJ1-2	TRBV4-1	.	TGCGCCAGCAGCCAAGGGTCAGGGAACTATGGCTACACCTTC	CASSQGSGNYGYTF
TRBD2	TRBJ2-1	TRBV19	.	TGTGCCAGTAGTATAGGGACTAGCGGAAACAATGAGCAGTTCTTC	CASSIGTSGNNEQFF
TRBD1	TRBJ2-1	TRBV5-1	once	TGCGCCAGCAGCCCTTCTACGGGGACAGGGAGGAGCGGCAATGAGCAGTTCTTC	CASSPSTGTGRSGNEQFF
.	TRBJ2-3	TRBV7-6	.	TGTGCCAGCAGCTTAGAGGGCAGAGGGCGACTAGTGGGAGATACGCAGTATTTT	CASSLEGRGRLVGDTQYF
.	TRBJ2-2	TRBV7-9	.	TGTGCCAGCAGCTTAGCGGGCGCGGACACCGGGGAGCTGTTTTTT	CASSLAGADTGELFF
TRBD1	TRBJ2-7	TRBV28	.	TGTGCCAGCAGTTACCCCCCGGGACAGGGTAACTCCTACGAGCAGTACTTC	CASSYPPGQGNSYEQYF
TRBD2	TRBJ2-3	TRBV29-1	.	TGCATCACGAGGGGCACTAGCGGGACCAGCACAGATACGCAGTATTTT	CITRGTSGTSTDTQYF
.	TRBJ2-3	TRBV27	once	TGTGCCAGCAGGTGGCGTTTGGATACGCAGTATTTT	CASRWRLDTQYF
.	TRBJ1-1	TRBV7-9	.	TGTGCCAGCAGCTTTGGGGTACTAAGCACTGAAGCTTTCTTT	CASSFGVLSTEAFF
.	TRBJ1-1	TRBV28	.	TGTGCCAGCAGTTCCCAATTTGAGGCTTTCTTT	CASSSQFEAFF
.	TRBJ2-5	TRBV11-1	.	TGTGCCAGCAGCCAGGACCAACCACAAGAGACCCAGTACTTC	CASSQDQPQETQYF
TRBD2	TRBJ2-2	TRBV7-9	few	TGTGCCAGCAGCTCCGGGACTAGCGGGGTCCGGGAGCTGTTTTTT	CASSSGTSGVRELFF
TRBD2	TRBJ2-3	TRBV5-1	.	TGCGCCAGCAGCTTAGGTGCGGGGGGCCACCCTGGCACAGATACGCAGTATTTT	CASSLGAGGHPGTDTQYF
.	TRBJ1-2	TRBV12-2	.	TGTGCAAGTCGCTTTGGGGGACAGGAGGAAGGCTACACCTTC	CASRFGGQEEGYTF
TRBD1	TRBJ1-4	TRBV27	.	TGTGCCAGCAGTTTCGGGACAGGGGGCGAAAAACTGTTTTTT	CASSFGTGGEKLFF
.	TRBJ1-3	TRBV4-2	.	TGTGCCAGCAGCCAAGTCGGACAGAGCTCTGGAAACACCATATATTTT	CASSQVGQSSGNTIYF
.	TRBJ1-2	TRBV2	once	TGCCTTAGCAGGCGGAGGACGGAGTATGGCTACACCTTC	CLSRRRTEYGYTF
TRBD2	TRBJ2-7	TRBV10-3	.	TGTGCCATCAGTGAGTCGAGTGTGGGGACGGGGGGACTCAAGCAGTACTTC	CAISESSVGTGGLKQYF
TRBD2	TRBJ2-1	TRBV5-4	.	TGTGCCAGCAGCTACCCGGGACTAGCGGGAATGAATGAGCAGTTCTTC	CASSYPGLAGMNEQFF
.	TRBJ2-6	TRBV30	few	TGTGCCTGGAGTGTAGCGACCAGCAACTCTGGGGCCAACGTCCTGACTTTC	CAWSVATSNSGANVLTF
.	TRBJ2-7	TRBV11-3	few	TGTGCCAGCAGCGTCGAGGCGGGAAACTACGAGCAGTACTTC	CASSVEAGNYEQYF
.	TRBJ2-7	TRBV19	.	TGTGCCAGTAGTATGAAAGGGTTGGGTGAGCAGTACTTC	CASSMKGLGEQYF
TRBD2	TRBJ2-1	TRBV27	.	TGTGCCAGCAGTTCACTTCGTACCCTAGCGGCTCACAATGAGCAGTTCTTC	CASSSLRTLAAHNEQFF
.	TRBJ1-1	TRBV7-9	.	TGTGCCAGCAGCCCACGGTCATGGGCAGCGCCGGTTAACACTGAAGCTTTCTTT	CASSPRSWAAPVNTEAFF
.	TRBJ1-1	TRBV25-1	.	TGTGCCAGCCTGCAAAGGGGTGGTACTGAAGCTTTCTTT	CASLQRGGTEAFF
.	TRBJ1-5	TRBV5-8	.	TGTGCCAGCAGCTCCCGTACAGGGAATCAGCCCCAGCATTTT	CASSSRTGNQPQHF
TRBD1	TRBJ2-7	TRBV19	.	TGTGCCAGTAGACCCTCGACAGGGGCCCCCTACGAGCAGTACTTC	CASRPSTGAPYEQYF
.	TRBJ1-5	TRBV5-1	few	TGCGCCAGCACCAAAGGGGGGGATAGCAATCAGCCCCAGCATTTT	CASTKGGDSNQPQHF
.	TRBJ2-5	TRBV2	.	TGTGCCAGCAGTGGGGTAGTCTCAGAGACCCAGTACTTC	CASSGVVSETQYF
.	TRBJ1-1	TRBV3-1/TRBV3-2	.	TGTGCCAGCAAGGGGAACACTGAAGCTTTCTTT	CASKGNTEAFF
TRBD1	TRBJ1-6	TRBV30	.	TGTGCCTGGAGTAACAGGGGAATCTATAATTCACCCCTCCACTTT	CAWSNRGIYNSPLHF